This T cell receptor (beta chain) was observed in a study of T-cell reconstitution after alpha-beta-depleted transplantation in children. The study's findings and limits: Several patients had high TCRbeta diversity at day 60; it came from surviving recipient T cells and thymic progenitors. Approximately two months post-transplant, alpha-beta T cells reportedly originated from several hundred expanded graft clones.

In its sample, this clonotype was seen many times. Its antigen remains unknown. Unique molecular identifiers were incorporated into the prepared TCRbeta library. TCRdb re-analysed the PCR reads in MiXCR, keeping a single row per CDR3 protein. The sample yields 200,000 to 250,000 distinct CDR3 sequences, about 8.2% seen once. This CDR3 spans 11 amino acids. Germline CDR1 DFQATT, CDR2 SNEGSKA (reference sequence). V was clipped by 3 bases and J by 1 base, with 3 bases between them. The source material was PBMCs, mostly from graft donor cells, sampled 360 days after TCRalphabeta/CD19-depleted stem cell transplant. The sequence came from a male patient aged 2 to 9 who had a stem cell transplant for acute myeloid leukemia, so the T cells may come from the graft donor. The V call is TRBV20-1, the J call TRBJ1-1; no clear D gene. In nucleotides, the CDR3 is TGCAGTGCTAGGGGGAACACTGAAGCTTTCTTT. Translation gives CSARGNTEAFF.